The rows below give T cell receptor beta chains drawn from one sample of a study of T-cell reconstitution after alpha-beta-depleted transplantation in children. Each CDR3 protein is one row after TCRdb ran MiXCR on the PCR reads. The data contain 500,000 or so distinct CDR3 sequences, around a third of them singletons. The sample in question was PBMCs from the stem cell graft donor, obtained from the stem cell graft. The receptors derive from a human donor who donated a stem cell graft to a child with aplastic anemia. CDR3s include the opening cysteine and the closing phenylalanine or tryptophan. Each record gives: V gene, CDR3 protein.

TRBV4-3	CASSQDVETGADTQYF
TRBV19	CASSARGAGYQETQYF
TRBV27	CASSKRGQSGNQPQHF
TRBV7-7	CASSPPGQPNEQFF
TRBV7-9	CASSSGQGHQPQHF
TRBV29-1	CSVEDIRERAFQETQYF
TRBV6-2/TRBV6-3	CASRKRATEAFF
TRBV20-1	CSARVPIVEQFF
TRBV9	CASSVSGDTQYF
TRBV12-3/TRBV12-4	CASSLIEGTFEKLFF
TRBV25-1	CASVRDFPHEQFF
TRBV6-5	CASSYFAVLPPDTQYF
TRBV27	CASTLKQGFYGYTF
TRBV30	CAWNLGGDTQYF
TRBV11-2	CASSSDRDRGNQRAEAFF
TRBV11-2	CASSPMGRNTEAFF